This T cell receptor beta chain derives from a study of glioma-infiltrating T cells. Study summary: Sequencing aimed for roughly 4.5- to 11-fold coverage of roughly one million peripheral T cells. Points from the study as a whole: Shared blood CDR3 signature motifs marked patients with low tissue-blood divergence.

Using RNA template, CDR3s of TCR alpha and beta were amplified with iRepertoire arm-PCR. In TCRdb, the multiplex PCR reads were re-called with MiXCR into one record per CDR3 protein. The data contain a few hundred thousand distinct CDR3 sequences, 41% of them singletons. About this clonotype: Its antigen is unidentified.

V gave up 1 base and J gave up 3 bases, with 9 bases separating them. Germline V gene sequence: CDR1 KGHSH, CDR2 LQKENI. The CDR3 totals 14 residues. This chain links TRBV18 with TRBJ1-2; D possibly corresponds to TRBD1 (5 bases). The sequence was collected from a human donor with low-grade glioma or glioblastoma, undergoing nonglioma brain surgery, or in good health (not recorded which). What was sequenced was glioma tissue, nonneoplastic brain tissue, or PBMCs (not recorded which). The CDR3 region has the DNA TGTGCCAGCTCACCACTTCGGGGGGACTATGGCTACACCTTC. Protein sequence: CASSPLRGDYGYTF.